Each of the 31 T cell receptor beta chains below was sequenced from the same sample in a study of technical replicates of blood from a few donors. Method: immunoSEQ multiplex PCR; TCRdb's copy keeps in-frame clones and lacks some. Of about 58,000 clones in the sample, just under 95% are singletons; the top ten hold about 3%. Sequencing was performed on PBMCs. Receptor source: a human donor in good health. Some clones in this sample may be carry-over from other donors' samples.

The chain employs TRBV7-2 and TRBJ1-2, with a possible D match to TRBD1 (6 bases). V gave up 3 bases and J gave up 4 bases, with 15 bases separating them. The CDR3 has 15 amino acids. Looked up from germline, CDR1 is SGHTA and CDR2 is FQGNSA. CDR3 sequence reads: CASSFSRGAPYGYTF. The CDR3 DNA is TGTGCCAGCAGCTTTTCCCGGGGGGCTCCCTATGGCTACACCTTC. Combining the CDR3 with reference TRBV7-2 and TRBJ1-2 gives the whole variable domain GAGVSQSPSNKVTEKGKDVELRCDPISGHTALYWYRQSLGQGLEFLIYFQGNSAPDKSGLPSDRFSAERTGGSVSTLTIQRTQQEDSAVYLCASSFSRGAPYGYTFGSGTRLTVV.

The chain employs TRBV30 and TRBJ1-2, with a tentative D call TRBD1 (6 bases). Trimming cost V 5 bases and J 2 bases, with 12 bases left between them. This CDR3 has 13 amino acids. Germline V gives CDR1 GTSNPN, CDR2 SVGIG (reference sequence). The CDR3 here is CAWGRGGNYGYTF. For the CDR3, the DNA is TGTGCCTGGGGTAGGGGGGGAAACTATGGCTACACCTTC. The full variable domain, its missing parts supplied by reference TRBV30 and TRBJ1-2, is SQTIHQWPATLVQPVGSPLSLECTVEGTSNPNLYWYRQAAGRGLQLLFYSVGIGQISSEVPQNLSASRPQDRQFILSSKKLLLSDSGFYLCAWGRGGNYGYTFGSGTRLTVV.

In DNA form, the CDR3 reads TGTGCCAGCAGTTTTACAGGGAACACCGGGGAGCTGTTTTTT. Its translation: CASSFTGNTGELFF. V gene TRBV27 combines with J gene TRBJ2-2; weak D call: TRBD1 (5 bases). The CDR3 totals 14 residues. The ends were cut back, 3 bases at V and 1 base at J, with 6 bases in the middle. Germline-derived CDR1 and CDR2 are MNHEY and SMNVEV (reference sequence).

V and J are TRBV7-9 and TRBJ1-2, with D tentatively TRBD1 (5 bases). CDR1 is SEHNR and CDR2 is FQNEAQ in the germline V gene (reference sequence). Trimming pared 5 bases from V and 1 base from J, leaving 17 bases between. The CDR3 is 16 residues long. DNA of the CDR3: TGTGCCAGCAGCCCGGGGAGGAGGGGATATAACTATGGCTACACCTTC. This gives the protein CASSPGRRGYNYGYTF.

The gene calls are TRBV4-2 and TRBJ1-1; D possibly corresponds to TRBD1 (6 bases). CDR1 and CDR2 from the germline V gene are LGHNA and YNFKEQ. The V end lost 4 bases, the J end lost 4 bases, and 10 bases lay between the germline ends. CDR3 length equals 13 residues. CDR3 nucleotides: TGTGCCAGCAGCCCTCAGGGGAGCACTGAAGCTTTCTTT. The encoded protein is CASSPQGSTEAFF.

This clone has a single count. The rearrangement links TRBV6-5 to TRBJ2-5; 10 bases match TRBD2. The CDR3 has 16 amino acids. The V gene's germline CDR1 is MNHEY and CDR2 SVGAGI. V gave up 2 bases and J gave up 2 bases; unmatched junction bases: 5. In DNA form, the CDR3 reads TGTGCCAGCAGTTACGGGCGACTAGCGGGTCAAGAGACCCAGTACTTC. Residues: CASSYGRLAGQETQYF.

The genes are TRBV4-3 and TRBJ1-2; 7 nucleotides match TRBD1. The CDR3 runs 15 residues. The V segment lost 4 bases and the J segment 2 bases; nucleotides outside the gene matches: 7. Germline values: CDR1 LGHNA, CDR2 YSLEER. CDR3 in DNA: TGCGCCAGCAGCCCCGGGACAGTCCTCAACTATGGCTACACCTTC. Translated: CASSPGTVLNYGYTF.

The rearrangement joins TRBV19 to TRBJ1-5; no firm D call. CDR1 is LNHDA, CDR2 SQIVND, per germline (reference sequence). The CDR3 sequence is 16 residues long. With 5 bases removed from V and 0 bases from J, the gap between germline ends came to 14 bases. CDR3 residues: CASSLQESASNQPQHF. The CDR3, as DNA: TGTGCCAGTAGTCTGCAGGAATCCGCTAGCAATCAGCCCCAGCATTTT.

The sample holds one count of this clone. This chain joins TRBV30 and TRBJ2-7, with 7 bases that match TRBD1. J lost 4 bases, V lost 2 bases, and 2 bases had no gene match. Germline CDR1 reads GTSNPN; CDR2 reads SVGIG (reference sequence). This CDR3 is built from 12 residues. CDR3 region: CAWSRGPYEQYF. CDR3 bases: TGTGCCTGGAGTAGGGGGCCTTACGAGCAGTACTTC. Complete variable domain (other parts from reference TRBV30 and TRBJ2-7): SQTIHQWPATLVQPVGSPLSLECTVEGTSNPNLYWYRQAAGRGLQLLFYSVGIGQISSEVPQNLSASRPQDRQFILSSKKLLLSDSGFYLCAWSRGPYEQYFGPGTRLTVT.

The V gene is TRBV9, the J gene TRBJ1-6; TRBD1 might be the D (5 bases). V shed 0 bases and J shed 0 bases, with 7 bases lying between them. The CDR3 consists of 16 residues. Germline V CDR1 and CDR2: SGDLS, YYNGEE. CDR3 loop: CASSVGGDSYNSPLHF. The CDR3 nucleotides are TGTGCCAGCAGCGTAGGGGGGGACTCCTATAATTCACCCCTCCACTTT.

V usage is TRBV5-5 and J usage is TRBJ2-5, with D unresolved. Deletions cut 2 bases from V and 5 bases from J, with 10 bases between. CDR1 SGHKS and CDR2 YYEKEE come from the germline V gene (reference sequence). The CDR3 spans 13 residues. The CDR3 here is CASSFQVRETQYF. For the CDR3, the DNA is TGTGCCAGCAGCTTTCAGGTCCGGGAGACCCAGTACTTC.

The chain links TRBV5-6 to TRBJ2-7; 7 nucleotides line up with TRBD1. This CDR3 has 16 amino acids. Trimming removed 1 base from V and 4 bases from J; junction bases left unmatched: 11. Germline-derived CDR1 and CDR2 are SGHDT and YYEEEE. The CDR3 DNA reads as TGTGCCAGCAGCTTGATTCCGACAGGGACCGGGTACGAGCAGTACTTC. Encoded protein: CASSLIPTGTGYEQYF.

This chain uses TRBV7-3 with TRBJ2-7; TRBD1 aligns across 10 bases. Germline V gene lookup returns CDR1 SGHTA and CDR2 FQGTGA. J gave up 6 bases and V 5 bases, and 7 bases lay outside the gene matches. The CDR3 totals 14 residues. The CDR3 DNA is TGTGCCAGCAGCATCACCGGGACAGGGGCCGAGCAGTACTTC. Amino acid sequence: CASSITGTGAEQYF.

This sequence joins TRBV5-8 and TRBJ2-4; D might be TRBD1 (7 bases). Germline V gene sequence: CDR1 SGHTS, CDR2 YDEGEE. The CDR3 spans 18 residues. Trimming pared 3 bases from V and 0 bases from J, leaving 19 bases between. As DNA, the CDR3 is TGTGCCAGCAGCTCTCAGGGGGGTAGGGCCTTAGCCAAAAACATTCAGTACTTC. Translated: CASSSQGGRALAKNIQYF.

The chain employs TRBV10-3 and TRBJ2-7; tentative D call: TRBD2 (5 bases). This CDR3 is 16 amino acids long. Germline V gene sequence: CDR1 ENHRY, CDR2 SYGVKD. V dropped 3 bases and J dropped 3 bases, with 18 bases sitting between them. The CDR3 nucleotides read TGTGCCATCAGTGAAAGTCGGGCGGGTCTAAGCTACGAGCAGTACTTC. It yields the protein CAISESRAGLSYEQYF.

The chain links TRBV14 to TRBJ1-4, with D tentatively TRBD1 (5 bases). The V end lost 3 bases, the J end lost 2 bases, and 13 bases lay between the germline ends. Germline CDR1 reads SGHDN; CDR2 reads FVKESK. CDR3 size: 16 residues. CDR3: CASSQSRVSTNEKLFF. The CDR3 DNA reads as TGTGCCAGCAGCCAGAGCAGGGTATCCACTAATGAAAAACTGTTTTTT. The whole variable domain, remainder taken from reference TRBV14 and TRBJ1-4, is EAGVTQFPSHSVIEKGQTVTLRCDPISGHDNLYWYRRVMGKEIKFLLHFVKESKQDESGMPNNRFLAERTGGTYSTLKVQPAELEDSGVYFCASSQSRVSTNEKLFFGSGTQLSVL.

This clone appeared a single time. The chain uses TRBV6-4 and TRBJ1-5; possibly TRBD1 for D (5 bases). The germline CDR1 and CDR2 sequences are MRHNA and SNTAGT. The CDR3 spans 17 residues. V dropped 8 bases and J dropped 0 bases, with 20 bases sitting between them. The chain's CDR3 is CASGTKPGIYSNQPQHF. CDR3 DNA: TGTGCCAGCGGTACTAAGCCAGGGATTTATAGCAATCAGCCCCAGCATTTT.

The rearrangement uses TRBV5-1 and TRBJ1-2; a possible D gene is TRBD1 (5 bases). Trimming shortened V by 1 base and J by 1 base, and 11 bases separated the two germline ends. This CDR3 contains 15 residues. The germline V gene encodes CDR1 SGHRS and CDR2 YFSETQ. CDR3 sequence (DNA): TGCGCCAGCAGCTTGAGTAGGGGTTTTAACTATGGCTACACCTTC. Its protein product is CASSLSRGFNYGYTF.

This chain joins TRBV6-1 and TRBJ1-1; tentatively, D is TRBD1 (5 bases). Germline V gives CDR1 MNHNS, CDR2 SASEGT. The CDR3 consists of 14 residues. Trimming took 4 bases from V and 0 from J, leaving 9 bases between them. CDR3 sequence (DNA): TGTGCCAGCAGTGCCAGGGAGGTGAACACTGAAGCTTTCTTT. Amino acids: CASSAREVNTEAFF.

For the CDR3, the DNA is TGTGCCACCAACCGGGACATCTATGAGACCCAGTACTTC. Its translation is CATNRDIYETQYF. This sequence joins TRBV15 and TRBJ2-5; weak D call: TRBD1 (6 bases). V was clipped by 7 bases and J by 5 bases, with 14 bases between them. The CDR3 totals 13 residues. CDR1 LNHNV and CDR2 YYDKDF come from the germline V gene (reference sequence).

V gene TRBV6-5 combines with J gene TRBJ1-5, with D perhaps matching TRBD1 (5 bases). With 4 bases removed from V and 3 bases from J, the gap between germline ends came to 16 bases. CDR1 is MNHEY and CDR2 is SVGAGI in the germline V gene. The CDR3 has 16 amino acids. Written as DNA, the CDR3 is TGTGCCAGCAGTTCCACGGGGGGTATGATCAATCAGCCCCAGCATTTT. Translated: CASSSTGGMINQPQHF.

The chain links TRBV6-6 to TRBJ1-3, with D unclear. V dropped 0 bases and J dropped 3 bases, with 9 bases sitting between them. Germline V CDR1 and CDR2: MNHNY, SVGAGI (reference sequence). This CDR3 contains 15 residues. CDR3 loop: CASSYSREGGNTIYF. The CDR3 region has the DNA TGTGCCAGCAGTTACTCGAGAGAGGGTGGAAACACCATATATTTT.

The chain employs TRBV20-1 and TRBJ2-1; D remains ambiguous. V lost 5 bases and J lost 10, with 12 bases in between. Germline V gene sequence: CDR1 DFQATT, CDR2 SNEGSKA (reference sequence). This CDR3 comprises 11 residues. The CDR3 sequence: CSARPTREQFF. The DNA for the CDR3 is TGCAGTGCTCGGCCAACCAGGGAGCAGTTCTTC.

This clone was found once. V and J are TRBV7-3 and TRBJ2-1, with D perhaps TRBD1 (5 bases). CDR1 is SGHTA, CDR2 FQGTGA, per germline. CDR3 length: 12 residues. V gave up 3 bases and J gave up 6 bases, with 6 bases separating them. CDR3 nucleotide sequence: TGTGCCAGCAGCTTCAGGGCCAATGAGCAGTTCTTC. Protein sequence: CASSFRANEQFF. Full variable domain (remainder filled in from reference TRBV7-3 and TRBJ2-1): GAGVSQTPSNKVTEKGKYVELRCDPISGHTALYWYRQSLGQGPEFLIYFQGTGAADDSGLPNDRFFAVRPEGSVSTLKIQRTERGDSAVYLCASSFRANEQFFGPGTRLTVL.

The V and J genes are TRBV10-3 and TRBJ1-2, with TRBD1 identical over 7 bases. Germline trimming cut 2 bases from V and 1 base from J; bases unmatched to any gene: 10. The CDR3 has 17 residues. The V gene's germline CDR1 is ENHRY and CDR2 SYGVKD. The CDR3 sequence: CAISEGQGGINNYGYTF. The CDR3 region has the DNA TGTGCCATCAGTGAGGGTCAGGGGGGAATCAATAACTATGGCTACACCTTC.

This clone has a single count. The CDR3 protein is CASSQGPGREAYNEKLFF. CDR3 nucleotides: TGTGCCAGCAGCCAAGGTCCGGGCAGGGAGGCGTATAATGAAAAACTGTTTTTT. The chain links TRBV4-2 to TRBJ1-4, with D perhaps TRBD1 (5 bases). Germline CDR1 LGHNA, CDR2 YNFKEQ. With 1 base removed from V and 4 bases from J, the gap between germline ends came to 19 bases. This CDR3 has 18 amino acids.

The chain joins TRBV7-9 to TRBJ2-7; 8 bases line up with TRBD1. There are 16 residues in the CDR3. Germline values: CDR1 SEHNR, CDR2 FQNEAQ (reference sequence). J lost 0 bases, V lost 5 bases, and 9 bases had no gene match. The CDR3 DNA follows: TGTGCCAGCAGCCCGGCGGACAGGGCACCCTCCTACGAGCAGTACTTC. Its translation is CASSPADRAPSYEQYF. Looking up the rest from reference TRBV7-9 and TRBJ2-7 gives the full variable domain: DTGVSQNPRHKITKRGQNVTFRCDPISEHNRLYWYRQTLGQGPEFLTYFQNEAQLEKSRLLSDRFSAERPKGSFSTLEIQRTEQGDSAMYLCASSPADRAPSYEQYFGPGTRLTVT.

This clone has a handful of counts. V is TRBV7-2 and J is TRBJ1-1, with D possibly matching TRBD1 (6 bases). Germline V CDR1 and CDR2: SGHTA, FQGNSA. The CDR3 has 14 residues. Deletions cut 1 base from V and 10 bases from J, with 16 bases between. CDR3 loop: CASSLGGGGGGAFF. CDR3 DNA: TGTGCCAGCAGCTTAGGAGGCGGGGGCGGAGGAGCTTTCTTT.

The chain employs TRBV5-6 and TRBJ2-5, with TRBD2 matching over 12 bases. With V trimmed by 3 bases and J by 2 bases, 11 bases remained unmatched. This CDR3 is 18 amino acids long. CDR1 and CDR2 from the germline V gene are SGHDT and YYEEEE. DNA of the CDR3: TGTGCCAGCAGCTCCCTAGCGGGAGGGCCAGGTAGTCAAGAGACCCAGTACTTC. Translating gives CASSSLAGGPGSQETQYF.

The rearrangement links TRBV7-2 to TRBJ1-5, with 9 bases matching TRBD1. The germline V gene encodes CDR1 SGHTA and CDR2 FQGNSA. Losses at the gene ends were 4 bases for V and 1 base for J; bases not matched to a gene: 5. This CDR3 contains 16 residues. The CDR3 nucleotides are TGTGCCAGCAGCTCCTCGACAGGGGGAAGCAATCAGCCCCAGCATTTT. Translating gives CASSSSTGGSNQPQHF.

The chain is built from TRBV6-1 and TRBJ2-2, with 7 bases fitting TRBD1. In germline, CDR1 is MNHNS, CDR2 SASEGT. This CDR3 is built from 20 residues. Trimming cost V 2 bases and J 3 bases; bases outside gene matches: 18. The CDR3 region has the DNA TGTGCCAGCAGTGAAAAAAACCAAACCCCCAAGGGGGCTTACACCGGGGAGCTGTTTTTT. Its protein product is CASSEKNQTPKGAYTGELFF.